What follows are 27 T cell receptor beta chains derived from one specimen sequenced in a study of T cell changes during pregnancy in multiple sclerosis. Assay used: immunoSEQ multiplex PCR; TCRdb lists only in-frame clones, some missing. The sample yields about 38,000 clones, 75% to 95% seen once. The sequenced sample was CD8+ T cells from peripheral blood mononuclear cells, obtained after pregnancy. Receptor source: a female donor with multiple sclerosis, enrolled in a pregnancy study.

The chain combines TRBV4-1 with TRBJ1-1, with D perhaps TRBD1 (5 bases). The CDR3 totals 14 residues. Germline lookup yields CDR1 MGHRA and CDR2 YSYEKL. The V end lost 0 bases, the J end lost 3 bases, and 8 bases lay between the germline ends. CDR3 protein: CASSQEGHHTEAFF. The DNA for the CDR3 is TGCGCCAGCAGCCAAGAAGGACACCACACTGAAGCTTTCTTT.

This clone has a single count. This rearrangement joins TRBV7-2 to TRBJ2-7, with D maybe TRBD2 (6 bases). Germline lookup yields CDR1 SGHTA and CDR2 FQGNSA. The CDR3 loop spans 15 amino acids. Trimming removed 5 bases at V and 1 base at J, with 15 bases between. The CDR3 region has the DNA TGTGCCAGCAGCCCTCTTCGGGGGAAATCCTACGAGCAGTACTTC. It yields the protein CASSPLRGKSYEQYF.

Here the CDR3 DNA reads TGTGCCAGCAGCCGAAGATGGACAGGGGATAATGAAAAACTGTTTTTT. The encoded protein is CASSRRWTGDNEKLFF. V gene TRBV5-5 combines with J gene TRBJ1-4; TRBD1 matches at 9 bases. The CDR3 runs to 16 residues. Germline CDR1 is SGHKS and CDR2 is YYEKEE (reference sequence). The V gene end was trimmed by 4 bases and the J gene end by 4 bases; junction bases not matched to a gene: 8. Full variable domain (remainder filled in from reference TRBV5-5 and TRBJ1-4): DAGVTQSPTHLIKTRGQQVTLRCSPISGHKSVSWYQQVLGQGPQFIFQYYEKEERGRGNFPDRFSARQFPNYSSELNVNALLLGDSALYLCASSRRWTGDNEKLFFGSGTQLSVL.

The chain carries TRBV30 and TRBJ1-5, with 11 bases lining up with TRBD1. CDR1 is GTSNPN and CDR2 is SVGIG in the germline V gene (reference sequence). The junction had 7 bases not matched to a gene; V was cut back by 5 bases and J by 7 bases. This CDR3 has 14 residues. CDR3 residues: CAWGPGQGGQPQHF. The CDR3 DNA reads TGTGCCTGGGGTCCGGGACAGGGGGGGCAGCCCCAGCATTTT.

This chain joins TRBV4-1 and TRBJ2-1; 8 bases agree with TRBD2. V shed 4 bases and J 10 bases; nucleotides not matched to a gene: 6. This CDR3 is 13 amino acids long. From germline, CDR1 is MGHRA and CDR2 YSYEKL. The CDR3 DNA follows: TGCGCCAGCAGCCCCCGGGGGGGCGGAGAGCAGTTCTTC. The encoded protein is CASSPRGGGEQFF.

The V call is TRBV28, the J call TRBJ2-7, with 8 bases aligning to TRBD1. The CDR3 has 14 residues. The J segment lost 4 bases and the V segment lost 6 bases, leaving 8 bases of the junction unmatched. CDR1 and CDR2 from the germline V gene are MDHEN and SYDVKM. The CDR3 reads CASRTGQGWYEQYF. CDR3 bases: TGTGCCAGCAGGACCGGACAGGGTTGGTACGAGCAGTACTTC.

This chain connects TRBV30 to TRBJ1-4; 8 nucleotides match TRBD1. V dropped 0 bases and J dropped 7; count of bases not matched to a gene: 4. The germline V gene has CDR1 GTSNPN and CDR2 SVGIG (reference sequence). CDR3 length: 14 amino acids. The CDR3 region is CAWSVTGVGEKLFF. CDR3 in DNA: TGTGCCTGGAGTGTGACAGGGGTAGGTGAAAAACTGTTTTTT.

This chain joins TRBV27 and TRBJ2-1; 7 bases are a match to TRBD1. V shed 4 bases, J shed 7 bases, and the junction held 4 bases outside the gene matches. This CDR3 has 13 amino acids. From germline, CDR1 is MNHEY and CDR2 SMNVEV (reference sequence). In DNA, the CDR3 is TGTGCCAGCAGTTCCAAGGGGGCGAATGAGCAGTTCTTC. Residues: CASSSKGANEQFF.

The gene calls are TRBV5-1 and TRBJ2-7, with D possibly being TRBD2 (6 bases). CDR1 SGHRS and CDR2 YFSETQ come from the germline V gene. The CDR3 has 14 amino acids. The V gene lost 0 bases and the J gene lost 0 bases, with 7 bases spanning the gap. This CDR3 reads CASSLVGSSYEQYF. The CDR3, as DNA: TGCGCCAGCAGCTTGGTCGGGAGCTCCTACGAGCAGTACTTC.

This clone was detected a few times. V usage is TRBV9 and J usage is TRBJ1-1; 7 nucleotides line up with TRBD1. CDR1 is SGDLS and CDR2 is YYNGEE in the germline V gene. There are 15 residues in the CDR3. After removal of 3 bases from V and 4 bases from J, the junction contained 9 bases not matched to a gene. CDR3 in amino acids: CASSGGGGVGTEAFF. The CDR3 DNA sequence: TGTGCCAGCAGCGGAGGGGGCGGAGTAGGCACTGAAGCTTTCTTT.

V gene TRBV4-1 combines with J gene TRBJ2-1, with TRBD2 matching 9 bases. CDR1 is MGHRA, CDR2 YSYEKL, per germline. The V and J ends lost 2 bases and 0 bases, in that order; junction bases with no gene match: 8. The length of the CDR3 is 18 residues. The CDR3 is CASSQYLGLAGSYNEQFF. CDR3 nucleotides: TGCGCCAGCAGCCAATACCTGGGACTAGCCGGCTCCTACAATGAGCAGTTCTTC.

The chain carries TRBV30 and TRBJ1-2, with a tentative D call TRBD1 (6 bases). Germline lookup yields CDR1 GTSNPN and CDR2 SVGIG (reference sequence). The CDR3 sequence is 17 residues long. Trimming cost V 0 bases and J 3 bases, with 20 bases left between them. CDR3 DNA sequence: TGTGCCTGGAGTGTCAGGAACAGGGAGACTGAATACTATGGCTACACCTTC. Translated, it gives CAWSVRNRETEYYGYTF.

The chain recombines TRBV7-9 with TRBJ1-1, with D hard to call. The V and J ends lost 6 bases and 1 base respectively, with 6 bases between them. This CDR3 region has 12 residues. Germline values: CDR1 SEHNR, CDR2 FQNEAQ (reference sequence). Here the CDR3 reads CASSEGNTEAFF. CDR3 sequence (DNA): TGTGCCAGCAGTGAGGGGAACACTGAAGCTTTCTTT.

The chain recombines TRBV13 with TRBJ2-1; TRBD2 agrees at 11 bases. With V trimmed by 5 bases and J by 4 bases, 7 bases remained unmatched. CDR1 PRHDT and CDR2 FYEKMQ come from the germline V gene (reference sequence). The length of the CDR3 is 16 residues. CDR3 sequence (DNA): TGTGCCAGCAGCCCAGAGGGGACTAGCGGTTACAATGAGCAGTTCTTC. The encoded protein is CASSPEGTSGYNEQFF.

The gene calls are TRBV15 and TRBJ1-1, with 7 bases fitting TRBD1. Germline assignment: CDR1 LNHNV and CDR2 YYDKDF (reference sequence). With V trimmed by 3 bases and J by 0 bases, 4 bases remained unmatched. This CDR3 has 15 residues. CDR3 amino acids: CATSRAGTVNTEAFF. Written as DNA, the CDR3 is TGTGCCACCAGCAGGGCCGGGACAGTGAACACTGAAGCTTTCTTT.

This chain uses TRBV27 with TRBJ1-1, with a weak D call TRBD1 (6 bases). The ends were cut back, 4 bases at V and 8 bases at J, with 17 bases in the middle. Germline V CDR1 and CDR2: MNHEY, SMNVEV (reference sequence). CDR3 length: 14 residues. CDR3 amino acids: CASSSLGQKLEAFF. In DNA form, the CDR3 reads TGTGCCAGCAGTTCCCTCGGACAGAAATTAGAAGCTTTCTTT.

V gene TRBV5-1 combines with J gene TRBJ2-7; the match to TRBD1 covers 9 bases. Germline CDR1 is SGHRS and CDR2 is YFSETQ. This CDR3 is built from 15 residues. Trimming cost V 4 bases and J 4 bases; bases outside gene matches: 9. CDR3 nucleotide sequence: TGCGCCAGCAGCGGGGGGACAGGGAATAGGTACGAGCAGTACTTC. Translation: CASSGGTGNRYEQYF.

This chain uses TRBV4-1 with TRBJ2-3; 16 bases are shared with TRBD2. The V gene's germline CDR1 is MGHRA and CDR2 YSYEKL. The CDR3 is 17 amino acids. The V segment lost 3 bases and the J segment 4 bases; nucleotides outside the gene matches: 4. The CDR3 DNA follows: TGCGCCAGCAGCCAGGGGACTAGCGGGGGGGAGGCAGATACGCAGTATTTT. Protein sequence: CASSQGTSGGEADTQYF.

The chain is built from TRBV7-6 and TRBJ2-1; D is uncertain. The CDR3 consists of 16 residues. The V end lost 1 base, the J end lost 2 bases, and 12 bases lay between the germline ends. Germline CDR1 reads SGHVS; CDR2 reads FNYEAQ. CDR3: CASSLGGERAYNEQFF. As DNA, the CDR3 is TGTGCCAGCAGCTTAGGCGGCGAGCGCGCCTACAATGAGCAGTTCTTC.

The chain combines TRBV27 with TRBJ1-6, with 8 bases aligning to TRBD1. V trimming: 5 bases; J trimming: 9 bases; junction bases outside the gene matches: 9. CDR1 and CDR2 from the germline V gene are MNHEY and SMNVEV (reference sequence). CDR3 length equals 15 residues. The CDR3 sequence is CASSPSPGGGSPLHF. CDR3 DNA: TGTGCCAGCAGTCCATCCCCAGGGGGCGGTTCACCCCTCCACTTT.

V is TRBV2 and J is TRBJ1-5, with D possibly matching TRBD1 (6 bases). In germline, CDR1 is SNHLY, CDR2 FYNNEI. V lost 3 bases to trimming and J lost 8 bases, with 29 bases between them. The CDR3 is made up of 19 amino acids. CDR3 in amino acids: CASSDRFWGLIVNLEPQHF. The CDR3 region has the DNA TGTGCCAGCAGTGATAGGTTTTGGGGGCTGATTGTAAACTTGGAGCCCCAGCATTTT.

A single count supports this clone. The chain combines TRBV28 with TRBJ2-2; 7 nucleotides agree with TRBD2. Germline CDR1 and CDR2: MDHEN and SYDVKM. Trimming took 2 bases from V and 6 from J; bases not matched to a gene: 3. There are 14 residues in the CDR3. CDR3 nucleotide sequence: TGTGCCAGCAGTTTAAGTCGGGGGGCCGGGGAGCTGTTTTTT. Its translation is CASSLSRGAGELFF. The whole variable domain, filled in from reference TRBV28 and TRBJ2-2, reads DVKVTQSSRYLVKRTGEKVFLECVQDMDHENMFWYRQDPGLGLRLIYFSYDVKMKEKGDIPEGYSVSREKKERFSLILESASTNQTSMYLCASSLSRGAGELFFGEGSRLTVL.

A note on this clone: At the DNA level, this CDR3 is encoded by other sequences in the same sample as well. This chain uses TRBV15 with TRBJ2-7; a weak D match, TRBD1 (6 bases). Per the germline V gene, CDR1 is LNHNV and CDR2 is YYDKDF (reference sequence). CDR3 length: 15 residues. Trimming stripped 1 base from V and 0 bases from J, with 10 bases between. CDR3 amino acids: CATSRGQAPSYEQYF. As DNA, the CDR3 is TGTGCCACCAGCAGAGGACAGGCACCCTCCTACGAGCAGTACTTC.

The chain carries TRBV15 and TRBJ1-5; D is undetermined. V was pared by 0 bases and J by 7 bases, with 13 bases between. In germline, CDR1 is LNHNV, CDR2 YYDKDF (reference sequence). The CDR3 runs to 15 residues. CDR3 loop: CATSREPGRGQPQHF. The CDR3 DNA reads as TGTGCCACCAGCAGAGAACCCGGCCGAGGCCAGCCCCAGCATTTT.

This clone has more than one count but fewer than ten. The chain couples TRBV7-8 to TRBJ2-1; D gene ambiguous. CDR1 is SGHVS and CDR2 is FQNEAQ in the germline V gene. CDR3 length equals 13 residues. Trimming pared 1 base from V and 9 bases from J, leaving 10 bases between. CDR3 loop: CASSLDLVSEQFF. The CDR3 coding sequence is TGTGCCAGCAGCTTAGACCTAGTTAGTGAGCAGTTCTTC.

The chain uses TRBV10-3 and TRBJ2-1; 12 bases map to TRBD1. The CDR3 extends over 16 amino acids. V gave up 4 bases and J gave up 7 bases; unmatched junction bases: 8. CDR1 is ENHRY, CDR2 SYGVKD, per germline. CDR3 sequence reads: CAISATGTGGGNEQFF. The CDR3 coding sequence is TGTGCCATCAGTGCCACCGGGACAGGGGGCGGGAATGAGCAGTTCTTC.

Here the CDR3 DNA reads TGCAGCGTTGACGGACTAGCGGGGGGCCCCCGGGGTAATGAGCAGTTCTTC. Protein: CSVDGLAGGPRGNEQFF. The J gene is TRBJ2-1, the V gene TRBV29-1, with 14 bases that match TRBD2. The CDR3 covers 17 residues. After removal of 3 bases from V and 7 bases from J, the junction contained 11 bases not matched to a gene. Germline CDR1 reads SQVTM; CDR2 reads ANQGSEA.